The 21 T cell receptor beta chains presented below share a single source sample, sequenced in a study of blood T cell repertoires in COVID-19. TCRdb keeps only in-frame clones here, not all; method: immunoSEQ multiplex PCR. Altogether about 200,000 clones are present, around 81% being singletons, with the ten largest covering around 7.4%. Sample: PBMCs or T cells enriched from blood (not recorded which). The receptors derive from a woman in her forties with acute COVID-19.

In DNA form, the CDR3 reads TGTGCCAGCAGCTCAGAGACAGGTGCTTCACCCCTCCACTTT. Its translation is CASSSETGASPLHF. V usage is TRBV7-9 and J usage is TRBJ1-6, with D possibly TRBD1 on 6 matching bases. Trimming removed 4 bases at V and 9 bases at J, with 13 bases between. From germline, CDR1 is SEHNR and CDR2 FQNEAQ (reference sequence). This CDR3 contains 14 residues.

The V gene is TRBV7-2, the J gene TRBJ1-4, with a possible D match to TRBD1 (5 bases). CDR3 length: 15 residues. The V gene lost 1 base and the J gene lost 6 bases, with 12 bases spanning the gap. In germline, CDR1 is SGHTA, CDR2 FQGNSA. CDR3 coding DNA: TGTGCCAGCAGCTTAGTTATAGGGGCGGATGAAAAACTGTTTTTT. This codes for CASSLVIGADEKLFF. The full variable domain, rest sourced from reference TRBV7-2 and TRBJ1-4, is GAGVSQSPSNKVTEKGKDVELRCDPISGHTALYWYRQSLGQGLEFLIYFQGNSAPDKSGLPSDRFSAERTGGSVSTLTIQRTQQEDSAVYLCASSLVIGADEKLFFGSGTQLSVL.

The V call is TRBV3-1 (or the pseudogene TRBV3-2), the J call TRBJ2-3; TRBD1 is a possible D gene (5 bases). In germline, CDR1 is LGHDT, CDR2 YNNKEL (reference sequence). The CDR3 sequence is 15 residues long. With 2 bases removed from V and 2 bases from J, the gap between germline ends came to 11 bases. CDR3 in amino acids: CASSQLGRDTDTQYF. The CDR3 nucleotides read TGTGCCAGCAGCCAATTGGGCAGGGACACAGATACGCAGTATTTT.

The rearrangement uses TRBV10-3 and TRBJ1-1; 8 bases fit TRBD1. Germline V gene lookup returns CDR1 ENHRY and CDR2 SYGVKD. Germline trimming cut 4 bases from V and 2 bases from J; bases unmatched to any gene: 15. This CDR3 has 18 residues. CDR3 region: CAISVKSGTGGFNTEAFF. CDR3 nucleotide sequence: TGTGCCATCAGTGTAAAGTCCGGGACAGGAGGATTTAACACTGAAGCTTTCTTT.

There are a few counts of this clone. The chain couples TRBV19 to TRBJ2-2, with 15 bases identical to TRBD2. The CDR3 totals 15 residues. V lost 7 bases and J lost 5; bases outside the gene matches: 2. The germline CDR1 and CDR2 sequences are LNHDA and SQIVND (reference sequence). The CDR3 loop reads CASMGTSGRTGELFF. CDR3 nucleotide sequence: TGTGCCAGTATGGGGACTAGCGGGAGGACCGGGGAGCTGTTTTTT.

This sequence joins TRBV7-3 and TRBJ2-3; 10 positions agree with TRBD1. Germline loops: CDR1 SGHTA, CDR2 FQGTGA. Trimming cost V 2 bases and J 4 bases; bases outside gene matches: 3. The CDR3 sequence is 15 residues long. The CDR3 spells CASSLHGQGADTQYF. The CDR3 bases are TGTGCCAGCAGCTTACACGGACAGGGGGCAGATACGCAGTATTTT.

V usage is TRBV2 and J usage is TRBJ2-5; 13 nucleotides align to TRBD2. Per the germline V gene, CDR1 is SNHLY and CDR2 is FYNNEI. The CDR3 totals 16 residues. V was pared by 3 bases and J by 2 bases, with 3 bases of the junction left unmatched. The CDR3 DNA reads TGTGCCAGCAGTGAGGGGACTAGCGGGGATCAAGAGACCCAGTACTTC. It yields the protein CASSEGTSGDQETQYF.

The genes are TRBV19 and TRBJ1-2; 7 bases are a match to TRBD1. Germline-derived CDR1 and CDR2 are LNHDA and SQIVND (reference sequence). V dropped 6 bases and J dropped 7; count of bases not matched to a gene: 11. CDR3 length equals 14 residues. The CDR3 DNA reads as TGTGCCAGTAGCACGACAGGGATGATCTCTGGCTACACCTTC. The encoded protein is CASSTTGMISGYTF.

The chain carries TRBV29-1 and TRBJ1-1, with D unclear. Trimming left V 3 bases short and J 10 bases short, with 9 bases between. The CDR3 consists of 10 residues. Germline V gene lookup returns CDR1 SQVTM and CDR2 ANQGSEA. The CDR3 sequence is CSVDEGRAFF. The CDR3, as DNA: TGCAGCGTTGACGAGGGTAGAGCTTTCTTT.

This chain connects TRBV10-3 to TRBJ1-1; weak D call: TRBD1 (6 bases). The CDR3 length is 14 residues. Trimming left V 0 bases short and J 4 bases short, with 9 bases between. Germline CDR1 ENHRY, CDR2 SYGVKD. This chain's CDR3 is CAISESYRATEAFF. The CDR3 region has the DNA TGTGCCATCAGTGAGTCGTACAGGGCCACTGAAGCTTTCTTT.

This clone was found many times. The chain uses TRBV5-1 and TRBJ1-1, with 10 positions matching TRBD1. Germline loops: CDR1 SGHRS, CDR2 YFSETQ. This CDR3 comprises 14 residues. The V segment lost 3 bases and the J segment 6 bases; nucleotides outside the gene matches: 5. CDR3 amino acids: CASSYGTGDPEAFF. The CDR3 DNA follows: TGCGCCAGCAGCTACGGGACAGGGGACCCTGAAGCTTTCTTT.

This clone occurred a few times. The gene calls are TRBV10-3 and TRBJ2-7; D possibly corresponds to TRBD1 (6 bases). Trimming removed 4 bases at V and 4 bases at J, with 8 bases between. The CDR3 is 12 residues long. Germline loops: CDR1 ENHRY, CDR2 SYGVKD. The CDR3 nucleotides are TGTGCCATCAGTGGGACAGATTACGAGCAGTACTTC. Residues: CAISGTDYEQYF.

The chain couples TRBV6-6 to TRBJ1-3; perhaps TRBD1 as D (6 bases). The V and J ends lost 8 bases and 12 bases respectively, with 26 bases between them. Germline V lookup: CDR1 MNHNY, CDR2 SVGAGI (reference sequence). This CDR3 is built from 15 residues. Here the CDR3 DNA reads TGTGCCAGCCGAAGGCGGGGGGCGTACACGGGTGGCATATATTTT. Translated, it gives CASRRRGAYTGGIYF.

The chain is built from TRBV30 and TRBJ1-1; maybe TRBD1 (5 bases). The ends were cut back, 0 bases at V and 0 bases at J, with 14 bases in the middle. This CDR3 comprises 16 residues. CDR1 and CDR2 from the germline V gene are GTSNPN and SVGIG (reference sequence). CDR3 in DNA: TGTGCCTGGAGTGTCAGTGCGGGACGGCTGAACACTGAAGCTTTCTTT. The encoded protein is CAWSVSAGRLNTEAFF.

This sequence joins TRBV2 and TRBJ2-7, with TRBD2 as a possible D gene (5 bases). V lost 10 bases to trimming and J lost 3 bases, with 13 bases between them. Germline values: CDR1 SNHLY, CDR2 FYNNEI. CDR3 size: 12 residues. Here the CDR3 reads CATGLRHYEQYF. In DNA, the CDR3 is TGTGCCACCGGACTTCGCCACTACGAGCAGTACTTC. Filled out from reference TRBV2 and TRBJ2-7, the complete variable domain reads EPEVTQTPSHQVTQMGQEVILRCVPISNHLYFYWYRQILGQKVEFLVSFYNNEISEKSEIFDDQFSVERPDGSNFTLKIRSTKLEDSAMYFCATGLRHYEQYFGPGTRLTVT.

This chain joins TRBV7-9 and TRBJ1-4, with TRBD1 matching 9 bases. The trim removed 4 bases at V and 8 bases at J, leaving 8 bases unmatched. The CDR3 contains 15 residues. Germline V gene sequence: CDR1 SEHNR, CDR2 FQNEAQ (reference sequence). The CDR3 protein is CASSYGTGWDEKLFF. CDR3 bases: TGTGCCAGCAGCTACGGGACAGGGTGGGACGAAAAACTGTTTTTT.

This clone is a singleton in its sample. V gene TRBV7-8 combines with J gene TRBJ1-4; D possibly corresponds to TRBD1 (5 bases). Trimming stripped 5 bases from V and 4 bases from J, with 14 bases between. From germline, CDR1 is SGHVS and CDR2 FQNEAQ. The CDR3 consists of 15 residues. CDR3 amino acids: CASSPHDSVNEKLFF. CDR3 bases: TGTGCCAGCAGCCCCCACGACAGTGTTAATGAAAAACTGTTTTTT.

This rearrangement joins TRBV6-2 or TRBV6-3 to TRBJ2-3; weak D call: TRBD2 (6 bases). In germline, CDR1 is MNHEY, CDR2 SVGEGT. The CDR3 covers 20 residues. The V and J ends lost 3 bases and 1 base respectively, with 26 bases between them. In DNA form, the CDR3 reads TGTGCCAGCAGTTATCCCAGAGCCAGGAAAGAGGCGGGGCGCACAGATACGCAGTATTTT. Protein product: CASSYPRARKEAGRTDTQYF.

This clone was seen just once. The V and J genes are TRBV5-6 and TRBJ1-2; D is perhaps TRBD1 (6 bases). The ends were cut back, 0 bases at V and 5 bases at J, with 14 bases in the middle. There are 15 residues in the CDR3. The germline V gene encodes CDR1 SGHDT and CDR2 YYEEEE. CDR3 nucleotide sequence: TGTGCCAGCAGCTTGGTACAGGGACATAGTTATGGCTACACCTTC. Protein: CASSLVQGHSYGYTF.

This CDR3 is CASSFWTSGRGAYNEQFF. CDR3 DNA: TGTGCCAGCAGCTTCTGGACTAGCGGGAGGGGAGCCTACAATGAGCAGTTCTTC. The J gene is TRBJ2-1, the V gene TRBV5-5; 15 nucleotides match TRBD2. The CDR3 extends over 18 amino acids. Germline V gene data show CDR1 as SGHKS and CDR2 as YYEKEE (reference sequence). After removal of 2 bases from V and 2 bases from J, the junction contained 5 bases not matched to a gene.

The gene calls are TRBV29-1 and TRBJ2-7; 8 bases agree with TRBD1. This CDR3 region has 12 residues. Germline CDR1 is SQVTM and CDR2 is ANQGSEA. Unmatched junction bases numbered 9, after V lost 7 bases and J lost 7 bases. The CDR3 protein is CSARGQGREQYF. The CDR3 DNA reads TGCAGCGCCCGTGGACAGGGCCGGGAGCAGTACTTC.